The rows below give T cell receptor beta chains drawn from one sample of a study of cytomegalovirus exposure and HLA in healthy donors. Generated by immunoSEQ multiplex PCR, the TCRdb table keeps only in-frame clones and is missing some. The sample includes about 120,000 clones, about 80% of them seen just once. The sequenced sample consisted of PBMCs. Receptors were obtained from a male donor in good health and CMV-seronegative. Both conserved end residues are part of each CDR3. Each record gives: CDR3 length, V gene, CDR3 protein.

>13|TRBV4-1
CASSQDLGGPQHF
>15|TRBV5-4
CASSLWQGVADTQYF
>14|TRBV7-9
CASSLSTRDEKLFF
>14|TRBV28
CASSPYQGVDEQFF
>14|TRBV7-9
CASSLVGATGELFF
>14|TRBV27
CASSFRAPNTEAFF
>14|TRBV11-2
CASSLGGSWNEQFF
>16|TRBV6-6
CASRGLAGSSYNEQFF
>12|TRBV6-5
CVSSQGSYEQYF
>16|TRBV27
CASSLGPGQGAHEQYF
>16|TRBV9
CASSVGPTGHNYGYTF
>19|TRBV5-1
CASSSPVGGQGRAKNIQYF
>14|TRBV30
CAWSVRRLNEKLFF
>12|TRBV4-1
CASSQDGMTQYF
>14|TRBV13
CASSSGTGFVTQYF
>15|TRBV5-1
CASSLVVGPDYGYTF
>12|TRBV29-1
CSVGTGGQPQHF
>15|TRBV29-1
CSVAYPTRGATEAFF
>14|TRBV7-2
CASSLDGQNYGYTF
>13|TRBV7-2
CASSLGLPNEQFF
>13|TRBV30
CAWSVLSPGELFF
>16|TRBV7-3
CASSLGTGPSSYGYTF
>12|TRBV5-1
CASRAGGLEAFF
>13|TRBV11-3
CASSSGNQETQYF
>18|TRBV30
CAWIPALLAGAGANGLTF
>17|TRBV19
CASSIDPGQQLTGELFF
>13|TRBV5-1
CASKGQDSYEQYF
>14|TRBV30
CAWSVRRGSYEQYF
>18|TRBV5-1
CASSLLGTSGRIHNEQFF
>13|TRBV5-4
CASSLGGTYGYTF